Following are 8 T cell receptor beta chains from one sample sequenced in a study of Graves' ophthalmopathy and Graves' hyperthyroidism. Transcripts of RNA were the source for amplifying TCR beta CDR3 regions. Scientists carried out first-round RT-PCR using HTBI primers and then a second-round multiplex PCR. TCRdb re-derived calls from the multiplex PCR reads in MiXCR, one entry per CDR3 protein. This table holds around 590,000 distinct CDR3 sequences, under 45% found once. Sequenced input: peripheral blood or thyroid tissue (not recorded which). These receptors came from an adult man with Graves' hyperthyroidism.

This clonotype was found a few times. The genes are TRBV19 and TRBJ1-1; D is perhaps TRBD1 (5 bases). CDR1 and CDR2 (germline): LNHDA, SQIVND (reference sequence). The V and J ends lost 1 base and 0 bases respectively, with 12 bases between them. The CDR3 runs to 16 residues. In nucleotides, the CDR3 is TGTGCCAGTAGTATAGGACTGGGACGGATGAACACTGAAGCTTTCTTT. It codes for CASSIGLGRMNTEAFF.

The table lists this clonotype with a few counts. This chain links TRBV5-4 with TRBJ2-7; D is undetermined. Germline lookup yields CDR1 SGHNT and CDR2 YYREEE (reference sequence). V lost 0 bases, J lost 2 bases, and 12 bases lay in between. The CDR3 consists of 15 residues. CDR3: CASSLDGRSTYEQYF. The CDR3 region has the DNA TGTGCCAGCAGCTTGGACGGCAGGTCGACCTACGAGCAGTACTTC.

Many counts were recorded for this clonotype. The V and J genes are TRBV7-2 and TRBJ1-3; a weak D match, TRBD1 (6 bases). Trimming left V 5 bases short and J 2 bases short, with 10 bases between. This CDR3 contains 14 residues. Germline CDR1 reads SGHTA; CDR2 reads FQGNSA. CDR3 region: CASSTGLPGNTIYF. CDR3 DNA: TGTGCCAGCAGCACAGGGTTGCCTGGAAACACCATATATTTT.

This clonotype was observed many times. This chain uses TRBV20-1 with TRBJ1-4; 9 bases agree with TRBD1. V was pared by 6 bases and J by 8 bases, with 7 bases of the junction left unmatched. This CDR3 comprises 13 residues. CDR1 is DFQATT, CDR2 SNEGSKA, per germline (reference sequence). CDR3 in DNA: TGCAGTGCCCCCGACAGGGGGGGGGAAAAACTGTTTTTT. Translation: CSAPDRGGEKLFF.

V and J are TRBV6-1 and TRBJ2-5; TRBD2 aligns across 11 bases. CDR1 is MNHNS, CDR2 SASEGT, per germline. V was pared by 6 bases and J by 1 base, with 7 bases of the junction left unmatched. The CDR3 runs to 16 residues. In DNA, the CDR3 is TGTGCCAGCAGCCGACGACTAGCGGGACTCCAAGAGACCCAGTACTTC. This codes for CASSRRLAGLQETQYF.

The chain joins TRBV28 to TRBJ1-4; D unresolved. Germline assignment: CDR1 MDHEN and CDR2 SYDVKM. The length of the CDR3 is 11 residues. V lost 7 bases and J 7 bases, leaving 7 bases between the germline ends. DNA of the CDR3: TGTGCCAGCAAGGGTGCTGAAAAACTGTTTTTT. This codes for CASKGAEKLFF. The entire variable domain, with the rest obtained from reference TRBV28 and TRBJ1-4, is as follows: DVKVTQSSRYLVKRTGEKVFLECVQDMDHENMFWYRQDPGLGLRLIYFSYDVKMKEKGDIPEGYSVSREKKERFSLILESASTNQTSMYLCASKGAEKLFFGSGTQLSVL.

V gene TRBV12-5 combines with J gene TRBJ1-2, with D possibly being TRBD1 (5 bases). Germline lookup yields CDR1 LGHNT and CDR2 FRNRAP. The germline V and J ends were trimmed by 1 base and 5 bases, with 11 bases remaining between them. The CDR3 covers 14 residues. CDR3 DNA sequence: TGTGCTAGTGGTTTGGAGGGACTGCTTTATGGCTACACCTTC. This encodes CASGLEGLLYGYTF.

This clonotype was counted ten times or more. The V call is TRBV19, the J call TRBJ1-5; D is unresolved. Per the germline V gene, CDR1 is LNHDA and CDR2 is SQIVND (reference sequence). The CDR3 extends over 15 amino acids. Trimming shortened V by 3 bases and J by 2 bases, and 11 bases separated the two germline ends. CDR3 DNA sequence: TGTGCCAGTAGTATTGGAGGTCGTGGCAATCAGCCCCAGCATTTT. Translation: CASSIGGRGNQPQHF.